This passage covers 23 T cell receptor beta chains from one sample sequenced in a study of T-cell memory formation after mild COVID-19. Via MiXCR, TCRdb re-called the 5' RACE reads, giving one row per CDR3 protein. The table records around 150,000 distinct CDR3 sequences, around a third of them present only once. Sequenced input: PBMCs or a T cell subset sorted from them (not recorded which). These receptors came from an adult woman who had mild COVID-19 (a few samples of this study predate the infection). Cell type and time point are not known.

The genes are TRBV3-1 and TRBJ1-1; D might be TRBD1 (5 bases). V gave up 1 base and J gave up 0 bases, with 9 bases separating them. The CDR3 sequence is 15 residues long. CDR1 and CDR2 from the germline V gene are LGHDT and YNNKEL (reference sequence). The CDR3 loop reads CASSQVGAMNTEAFF. The CDR3 bases are TGTGCCAGCAGCCAAGTCGGGGCCATGAACACTGAAGCTTTCTTT.

This clonotype was counted only a few times. The gene calls are TRBV15 and TRBJ2-5; D remains unclear. The CDR3 sequence is 14 residues long. Trimming left V 0 bases short and J 5 bases short, with 10 bases between. Germline-derived CDR1 and CDR2 are LNHNV and YYDKDF (reference sequence). This CDR3 is CATSRDRSAETQYF. The DNA of the CDR3 is TGTGCCACCAGCAGAGATCGGAGCGCCGAGACCCAGTACTTC. The whole variable domain, remainder taken from reference TRBV15 and TRBJ2-5, is DAMVIQNPRYQVTQFGKPVTLSCSQTLNHNVMYWYQQKSSQAPKLLFHYYDKDFNNEADTPDNFQSRRPNTSFCFLDIRSPGLGDTAMYLCATSRDRSAETQYFGPGTRLLVL.

The chain couples TRBV29-1 to TRBJ1-2; the D gene is possibly TRBD1 (5 bases). From germline, CDR1 is SQVTM and CDR2 ANQGSEA. The CDR3 extends over 13 amino acids. Trimming left V 5 bases short and J 0 bases short, with 10 bases between. The DNA for the CDR3 is TGCAGCGTTAAACAGGCTTCTAACTATGGCTACACCTTC. This gives the protein CSVKQASNYGYTF. Looking up the rest from reference TRBV29-1 and TRBJ1-2 gives the full variable domain: SAVISQKPSRDICQRGTSLTIQCQVDSQVTMMFWYRQQPGQSLTLIATANQGSEATYESGFVIDKFPISRPNLTFSTLTVSNMSPEDSSIYLCSVKQASNYGYTFGSGTRLTVV.

The chain uses TRBV4-3 and TRBJ1-2; 8 bases fit TRBD1. This CDR3 has 19 amino acids. Germline CDR1 reads LGHNA; CDR2 reads YSLEER. V shed 0 bases, J shed 4 bases, and the junction held 16 bases outside the gene matches. The CDR3 spells CASSQDLVWGQGAVYGYTF. The CDR3 nucleotides read TGCGCCAGCAGCCAAGATCTGGTGTGGGGGCAGGGGGCTGTCTATGGCTACACCTTC.

The chain carries TRBV6-5 and TRBJ2-1, with 9 bases fitting TRBD2. Losses at the gene ends were 2 bases for V and 8 bases for J; bases not matched to a gene: 7. Germline V gives CDR1 MNHEY, CDR2 SVGAGI. The CDR3 runs 15 residues. The CDR3 loop is CASSYMASGNHEQFF. The CDR3 bases are TGTGCCAGCAGTTACATGGCTAGCGGGAACCATGAGCAGTTCTTC.

The V gene is TRBV12-3 or TRBV12-4, the J gene TRBJ2-7, with D possibly called TRBD1 or TRBD2 (5 bases each). V shed 5 bases and J shed 4 bases, with 9 bases lying between them. The length of the CDR3 is 12 residues. CDR3 coding DNA: TGTGCCAGCAGTACTGGGGGTTACGAGCAGTACTTC. It specifies CASSTGGYEQYF.

This clonotype was seen a few times. This rearrangement joins TRBV5-1 to TRBJ2-7; D may be TRBD1 or TRBD2 (5 bases each). With 0 bases removed from V and 0 bases from J, the gap between germline ends came to 10 bases. Germline V gene data show CDR1 as SGHRS and CDR2 as YFSETQ. This CDR3 is built from 15 residues. The CDR3 protein is CASSLAAGSSYEQYF. The DNA of the CDR3 is TGCGCCAGCAGCTTGGCCGCAGGGAGCTCCTACGAGCAGTACTTC.

The rearrangement links TRBV20-1 to TRBJ2-7; 13 bases are shared with TRBD2. From germline, CDR1 is DFQATT and CDR2 SNEGSKA (reference sequence). V was pared by 3 bases and J by 0 bases, with 11 bases of the junction left unmatched. CDR3 length: 18 residues. The CDR3 nucleotides are TGCAGTGCTAGGACCTGGACTAGCGGGAGCGGGAGCTCCTACGAGCAGTACTTC. It codes for CSARTWTSGSGSSYEQYF.

V gene TRBV29-1 combines with J gene TRBJ1-2; 7 bases are shared with TRBD1. The V gene's germline CDR1 is SQVTM and CDR2 ANQGSEA. The junction had 0 bases not matched to a gene; V was cut back by 1 base and J by 4 bases. The CDR3 is made up of 12 amino acids. This CDR3 is CSVEAGGYGYTF. CDR3 bases: TGCAGCGTTGAAGCAGGGGGCTATGGCTACACCTTC. The full variable domain, its missing parts supplied by reference TRBV29-1 and TRBJ1-2, is SAVISQKPSRDICQRGTSLTIQCQVDSQVTMMFWYRQQPGQSLTLIATANQGSEATYESGFVIDKFPISRPNLTFSTLTVSNMSPEDSSIYLCSVEAGGYGYTFGSGTRLTVV.

This chain links TRBV11-2 with TRBJ2-1; TRBD1 or TRBD2 may be the D gene (5 bases each). With 8 bases removed from V and 2 bases from J, the gap between germline ends came to 16 bases. CDR1 and CDR2 from the germline V gene are SGHAT and FQNNGV. CDR3 length: 15 amino acids. The CDR3 nucleotides read TGTGCCAGCCAGGGTGAGGGTAGGGCCTACAATGAGCAGTTCTTC. This translates into CASQGEGRAYNEQFF.

The chain couples TRBV12-3 or TRBV12-4 to TRBJ2-2, with 7 nucleotides matching TRBD1. J was trimmed by 4 bases and V by 5 bases; bases with no gene match: 7. This CDR3 contains 15 residues. This CDR3 reads CASSPRGPVTGELFF. Written as DNA, the CDR3 is TGTGCCAGCAGTCCTAGGGGGCCGGTCACCGGGGAGCTGTTTTTT.

The chain combines TRBV7-9 with TRBJ2-7, with 10 bases lining up with TRBD1. This CDR3 is built from 15 residues. Germline lookup yields CDR1 SEHNR and CDR2 FQNEAQ (reference sequence). V was pared by 7 bases and J by 1 base, with 7 bases of the junction left unmatched. The chain's CDR3 is CASNAPGQGSYEQYF. DNA for the CDR3: TGTGCCAGCAACGCGCCGGGACAGGGGTCCTACGAGCAGTACTTC. Full variable domain (missing parts from reference TRBV7-9 and TRBJ2-7): DTGVSQNPRHKITKRGQNVTFRCDPISEHNRLYWYRQTLGQGPEFLTYFQNEAQLEKSRLLSDRFSAERPKGSFSTLEIQRTEQGDSAMYLCASNAPGQGSYEQYFGPGTRLTVT.

This clonotype was observed a handful of times. The rearrangement links TRBV20-1 to TRBJ2-3, with 9 bases that match TRBD2. Germline V gives CDR1 DFQATT, CDR2 SNEGSKA (reference sequence). V gave up 5 bases and J gave up 5 bases; unmatched junction bases: 5. There are 13 residues in the CDR3. CDR3 sequence reads: CSAYSGGKDTQYF. DNA for the CDR3: TGCAGTGCTTATAGCGGGGGCAAAGATACGCAGTATTTT.

The table lists this clonotype with a few counts. The chain joins TRBV7-3 to TRBJ2-5; 15 positions agree with TRBD2. Germline lookup yields CDR1 SGHTA and CDR2 FQGTGA. The CDR3 contains 15 residues. V dropped 4 bases and J dropped 6; count of bases not matched to a gene: 3. CDR3 sequence: CASSSGLAGGQTQYF. In DNA, the CDR3 is TGTGCCAGCAGCTCCGGACTAGCGGGGGGGCAGACCCAGTACTTC.

This clonotype was observed a few times. The chain combines TRBV6-2 or TRBV6-3 with TRBJ2-1; no clear D gene. CDR3 length: 11 residues. Germline CDR1 reads MNHEY; CDR2 reads SVGEGT. Trimming removed 4 bases at V and 9 bases at J, with 7 bases between. In DNA form, the CDR3 reads TGTGCCAGCAGTTCCATCGGTGAGCAGTTCTTC. Translating it yields CASSSIGEQFF.

The chain combines TRBV5-4 with TRBJ2-1, with unresolved D. This CDR3 region has 12 residues. V was shortened by 1 base and J by 5 bases, with 4 bases between the two germline ends. CDR1 SGHNT and CDR2 YYREEE come from the germline V gene (reference sequence). CDR3 DNA: TGTGCCAGCAGCTTGAAAAACAATGAGCAGTTCTTC. The encoded protein is CASSLKNNEQFF.

This rearrangement joins TRBV12-3 or TRBV12-4 to TRBJ2-1; D is perhaps TRBD2 (5 bases). CDR3 size: 14 residues. V lost 6 bases and J 9 bases, leaving 18 bases between the germline ends. CDR3 sequence: CASSPQAAVSEQFF. CDR3 DNA sequence: TGTGCCAGCAGCCCCCAAGCGGCGGTTAGTGAGCAGTTCTTC.

The rearrangement joins TRBV6-5 to TRBJ1-5; 7 bases map to TRBD1. Trimming took 0 bases from V and 5 from J; bases not matched to a gene: 1. The CDR3 is 14 residues long. The germline V gene has CDR1 MNHEY and CDR2 SVGAGI. CDR3 nucleotides: TGTGCCAGCAGTTACTCGAGGGGGCATCAGCCCCAGCATTTT. It translates to CASSYSRGHQPQHF.

The chain carries TRBV7-2 and TRBJ2-3; possibly TRBD2 for D (7 bases). V gave up 8 bases and J gave up 6 bases, with 24 bases separating them. Germline V CDR1 and CDR2: SGHTA, FQGNSA. The CDR3 is 16 amino acids. CDR3 protein: CASGTGGRRSRDTQYF. DNA for the CDR3: TGTGCCAGCGGGACGGGGGGCCGACGTTCTAGGGATACGCAGTATTTT.

The rearrangement uses TRBV20-1 and TRBJ1-1; 9 bases line up with TRBD1. Germline loops: CDR1 DFQATT, CDR2 SNEGSKA (reference sequence). The CDR3 extends over 18 amino acids. V lost 0 bases, J lost 0 bases, and 11 bases stayed unmatched. The CDR3 sequence is CSARDNSGTGSMNTEAFF. Here the CDR3 DNA reads TGCAGTGCTAGAGACAACTCCGGGACAGGGTCTATGAACACTGAAGCTTTCTTT.

V and J are TRBV18 and TRBJ1-4, with D perhaps TRBD1 (5 bases). This CDR3 has 14 amino acids. Trimming removed 5 bases at V and 8 bases at J, with 15 bases between. Germline assignment: CDR1 KGHSH and CDR2 LQKENI. CDR3 residues: CASSAGASGEKLFF. CDR3 DNA: TGTGCCAGCTCAGCCGGGGCGTCTGGAGAAAAACTGTTTTTT. Full variable domain (rest looked up from reference TRBV18 and TRBJ1-4): NAGVMQNPRHLVRRRGQEARLRCSPMKGHSHVYWYRQLPEEGLKFMVYLQKENIIDESGMPKERFSAEFPKEGPSILRIQQVVRGDSAAYFCASSAGASGEKLFFGSGTQLSVL.

V and J are TRBV7-9 and TRBJ2-3; 9 nucleotides match TRBD2. Germline V gene sequence: CDR1 SEHNR, CDR2 FQNEAQ (reference sequence). The CDR3 totals 15 residues. V lost 5 bases to trimming and J lost 2 bases; unmatched junction nucleotides: 5. The CDR3 protein is CASSPAGGTTDTQYF. CDR3 DNA: TGTGCCAGCAGCCCCGCGGGAGGGACCACAGATACGCAGTATTTT. The variable domain in full, with the rest retrieved from reference TRBV7-9 and TRBJ2-3, is DTGVSQNPRHKITKRGQNVTFRCDPISEHNRLYWYRQTLGQGPEFLTYFQNEAQLEKSRLLSDRFSAERPKGSFSTLEIQRTEQGDSAMYLCASSPAGGTTDTQYFGPGTRLTVL.

The V call is TRBV7-7, the J call TRBJ2-3; no firm D call. Germline CDR1 is SSHAT and CDR2 is FNYEAQ (reference sequence). V was pared by 1 base and J by 0 bases, with 8 bases between. The CDR3 is 15 amino acids. The DNA of the CDR3 is TGTGCCAGCAGCTTAGAACCATCTAGCACAGATACGCAGTATTTT. Translating gives CASSLEPSSTDTQYF.